The present entry profiles one T cell receptor beta chain with its context. This sample was included in a study of OX40 agonist ivuxolimab in advanced cancers. The CDR3 totals 13 residues. The V gene lost 4 bases and the J gene lost 2 bases, with 7 bases spanning the gap. The germline V gene encodes CDR1 MDHEN and CDR2 SYDVKM. Produced via immunoSEQ multiplex PCR; TCRdb's table is partial and in-frame only. The sample has approximately 99,000 clones; approximately 94% are singletons. The source is an adult with an advanced solid tumor such as melanoma, head and neck, liver or kidney cancer. The chain has TRBV28 and TRBJ2-3; D gene unclear. This sample comprised CD4+ or CD8+ T cells sorted from blood, obtained in a trial of the OX40 agonist ivuxolimab. CDR3 DNA sequence: TGTGCCAGCAGTTCCCCGATCACAGATACGCAGTATTTT. As protein: CASSSPITDTQYF.